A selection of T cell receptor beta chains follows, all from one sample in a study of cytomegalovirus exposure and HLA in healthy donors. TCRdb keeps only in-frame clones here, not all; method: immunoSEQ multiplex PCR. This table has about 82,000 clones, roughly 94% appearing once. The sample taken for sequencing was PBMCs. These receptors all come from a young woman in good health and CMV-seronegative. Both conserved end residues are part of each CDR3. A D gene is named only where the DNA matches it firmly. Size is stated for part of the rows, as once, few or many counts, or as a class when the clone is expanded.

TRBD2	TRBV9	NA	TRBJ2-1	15	TGTGCCAGCAGCGTAGGGGCTAGCGGAGACAATGAGCAGTTCTTC	CASSVGASGDNEQFF
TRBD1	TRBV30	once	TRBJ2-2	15	TGTGCCTGGAGTTGGCAGGGGGCTTACACCGGGGAGCTGTTTTTT	CAWSWQGAYTGELFF
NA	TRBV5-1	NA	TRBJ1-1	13	TGCGCCAGCAGCTTGAACAGCTACACTGAAGCTTTCTTT	CASSLNSYTEAFF
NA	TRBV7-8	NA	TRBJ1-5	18	TGTGCCAGCAGCTTATTAATTGGGGGAGGGTATAGCAATCAGCCCCAGCATTTT	CASSLLIGGGYSNQPQHF
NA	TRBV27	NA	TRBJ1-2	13	TGTGCCAGCAGTTTCCCAGGGGCGCGTGGCTACACCTTC	CASSFPGARGYTF
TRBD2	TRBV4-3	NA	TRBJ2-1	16	TGCGCCAGCAGCCAATTCTCCCTAGCGGCACTTAATGAGCAGTTCTTC	CASSQFSLAALNEQFF
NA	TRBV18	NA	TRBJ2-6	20	TGTGCCAGCTCCCCGAACCAAGGTAGGCGGGCGCTCCCTGGGGCCAACGTCCTGACTTTC	CASSPNQGRRALPGANVLTF
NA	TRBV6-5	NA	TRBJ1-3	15	TGTGCCAGCAGTTACTCAACGGTATCTGGAAACACCATATATTTT	CASSYSTVSGNTIYF
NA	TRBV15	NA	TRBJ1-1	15	TGTGCCACCAGCAGAGATGGAGTTAAGAACACTGAAGCTTTCTTT	CATSRDGVKNTEAFF
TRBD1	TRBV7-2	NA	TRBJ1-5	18	TGTGCCAGCAGCTTGAGTGGAAGGGGGCATCGAGGAAATCAGCCCCAGCATTTT	CASSLSGRGHRGNQPQHF
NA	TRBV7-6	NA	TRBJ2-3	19	TGTGCCAGCAGCTTAGTGTTCGCGGGGACGACGGAGAGGCGGGATACGCAGTATTTT	CASSLVFAGTTERRDTQYF
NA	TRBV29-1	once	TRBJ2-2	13	TGCAGCATTGGGCTTTTCAGCACCGGGGAGCTGTTTTTT	CSIGLFSTGELFF
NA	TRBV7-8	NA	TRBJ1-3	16	TGTGCCAGCAGCTTAAGGCGCAGGGAGGATGGAAACACCATATATTTT	CASSLRRREDGNTIYF
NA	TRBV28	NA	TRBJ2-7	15	TGTGCCAGCAGTTTCCGGAGCTCAGTCATCTACGAGCAGTACTTC	CASSFRSSVIYEQYF
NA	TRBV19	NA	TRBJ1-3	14	TGTGCCAGTCAACCGAGGGAGACTGGAAACACCATATATTTT	CASQPRETGNTIYF
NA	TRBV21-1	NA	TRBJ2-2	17	TGTGCCAGCAGCAAAGATGGAGGGCCCCGAATACTCGGGGAGCTGTTTTTT	CASSKDGGPRILGELFF
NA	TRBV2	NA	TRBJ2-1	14	TGTGCCAGCAGTGGGCTAGCCGCCCTCAGTGGGCAGTTCTTC	CASSGLAALSGQFF
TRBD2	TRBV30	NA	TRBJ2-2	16	TGTGCCTGGAGTGGGACTAGCGGGAGGGCGAACGGGGAGCTGTTTTTT	CAWSGTSGRANGELFF
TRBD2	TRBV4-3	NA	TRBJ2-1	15	TGCGCCAGCAGCCGGACTAGCGCCGGTACAGATGAGCAGTTCTTC	CASSRTSAGTDEQFF
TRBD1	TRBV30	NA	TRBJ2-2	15	TGTGCCTGGAGTCTCCTGGACAGGGAATTCGGGGAGCTGTTTTTT	CAWSLLDREFGELFF
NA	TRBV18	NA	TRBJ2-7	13	TGTGCCAGCTCACCTACGACTCACTACGAGCAGTACTTC	CASSPTTHYEQYF
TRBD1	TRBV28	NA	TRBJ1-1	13	TGTGCCAGCAACGACAGGGGGCGCGATGAAGCTTTCTTT	CASNDRGRDEAFF
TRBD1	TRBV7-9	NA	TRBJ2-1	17	TGTGCCAGCAGCTCCCCTGCCCTGGGACAGGGACGTGGTGAGCAGTTCTTC	CASSSPALGQGRGEQFF
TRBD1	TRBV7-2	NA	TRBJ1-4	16	TGTGCCAGCAGCTTAGAATGGGACAGAGAGAATGAAAAACTGTTTTTT	CASSLEWDRENEKLFF
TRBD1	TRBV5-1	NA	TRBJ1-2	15	TGCGCCAGCAGCCTCATAGGACAGGCGACTGATGGCTACACCTTC	CASSLIGQATDGYTF
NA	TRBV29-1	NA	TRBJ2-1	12	TGCAGCGTTGATAGCTCCAACAATGAGCAGTTCTTC	CSVDSSNNEQFF